The 3 T cell receptor beta chains reported below all come from one sample, sequenced in a study of monozygotic twins with inflammatory bowel disease. TCRdb reprocessed the 5' RACE reads, with one entry per CDR3 protein and no DNA. The ten most abundant clones cover 2% to 3% of a sample with over 110,000 distinct CDR3 sequences. Material for sequencing was blood. The receptors stem from a human donor with ulcerative colitis or Crohn's disease, or a healthy co-twin of an affected twin (not recorded which).

This chain connects TRBV5-1 to TRBJ2-3; TCRdb picks TRBD1, but there is no DNA to check that call. The CDR3 spans 16 residues. Germline assignment: CDR1 SGHRS and CDR2 YFSETQ. The CDR3 sequence: CASSSRGHPSTDTQYF.

The chain joins TRBV28 to TRBJ2-3; the TRBD2 assignment by TCRdb is unverifiable without DNA. The CDR3 is made up of 15 amino acids. From germline, CDR1 is MDHEN and CDR2 SYDVKM. The CDR3 spells CASSELGDGADTQYF.

The CDR3 reads CASSHWGQANSYEQYF. The chain carries TRBV7-9 and TRBJ2-7; the D gene TCRdb calls, TRBD1, cannot be checked with no DNA. The CDR3 is 16 residues long. Germline CDR1 SEHNR, CDR2 FQNEAQ (reference sequence).